This TCR beta chain is drawn from a study of vaccination and CD4 T cells after COVID-19. Study details: Cultures that served as controls received a CEFX pool, an HIV-1 Nef pool, or no peptide.

The Oncomine TCR Beta short-read assay was applied to DNA of cultured CD4+ T cells. The template was genomic DNA from cultured CD4+ T cells. TCRdb reprocessed the PCR reads with MiXCR, giving one entry per CDR3 protein. The sample includes 21,000 or so distinct CDR3 sequences, roughly 54% of them seen just once. Worth noting for this clonotype: Its antigen is unknown.

The sample's treatment: 10-day PBMC culture with coronavirus spike peptide pools or control peptides (ViraFEST assay). Per-well cultures of some 2 million PBMCs received 9 to 10 IU/ml IL-2 and around 10 ug/ml peptide pools. The CDR3 is 14 residues long. V gave up 7 bases and J gave up 4 bases, with 12 bases separating them. Germline V lookup: CDR1 KGHDR, CDR2 SFDVKD. Sequencing was done on a sample of CD4+ T cells from blood, cultured in vitro. This clonotype was sampled from a human donor who had recovered from COVID-19. The V call is TRBV24-1, the J call TRBJ2-2; D possibly matches TRBD1 or TRBD2 (5 bases each). The CDR3 spells CATRDGTTTGELFF. DNA for the CDR3: TGTGCCACCAGGGACGGGACCACCACCGGGGAGCTGTTTTTT.